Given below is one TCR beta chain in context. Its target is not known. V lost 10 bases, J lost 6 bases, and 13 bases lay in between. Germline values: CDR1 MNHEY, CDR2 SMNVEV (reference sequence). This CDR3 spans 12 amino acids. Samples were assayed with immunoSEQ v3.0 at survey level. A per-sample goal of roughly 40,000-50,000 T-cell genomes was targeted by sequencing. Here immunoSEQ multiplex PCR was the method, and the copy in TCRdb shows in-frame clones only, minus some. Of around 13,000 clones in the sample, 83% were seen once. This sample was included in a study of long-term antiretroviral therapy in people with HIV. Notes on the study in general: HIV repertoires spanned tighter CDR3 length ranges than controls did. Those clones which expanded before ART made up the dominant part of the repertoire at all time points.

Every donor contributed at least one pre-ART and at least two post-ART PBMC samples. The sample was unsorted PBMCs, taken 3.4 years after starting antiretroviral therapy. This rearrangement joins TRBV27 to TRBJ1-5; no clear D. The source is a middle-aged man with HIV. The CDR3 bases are TGTGCCACCCGGACGGGCGGTCAGCCCCAGCATTTT. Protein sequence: CATRTGGQPQHF.